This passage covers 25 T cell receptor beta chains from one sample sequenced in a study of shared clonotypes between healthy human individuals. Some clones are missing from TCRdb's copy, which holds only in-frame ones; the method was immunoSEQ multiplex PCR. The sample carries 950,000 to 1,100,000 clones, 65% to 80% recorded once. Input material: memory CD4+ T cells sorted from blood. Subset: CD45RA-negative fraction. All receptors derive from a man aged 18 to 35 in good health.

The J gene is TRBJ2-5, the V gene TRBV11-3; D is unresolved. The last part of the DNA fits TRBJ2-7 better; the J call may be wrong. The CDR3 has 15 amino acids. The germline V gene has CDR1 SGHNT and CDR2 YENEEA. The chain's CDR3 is CASSLGPDRSYEQYF. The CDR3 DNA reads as TGTGCCAGCAGCTTAGGGCCAGACCGTAGCTACGAGCAGTACTTC.

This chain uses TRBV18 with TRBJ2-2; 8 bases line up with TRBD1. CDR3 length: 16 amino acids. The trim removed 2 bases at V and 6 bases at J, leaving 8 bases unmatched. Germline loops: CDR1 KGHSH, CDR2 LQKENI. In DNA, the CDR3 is TGTGCCAGCTCACCAACAGGACAGGGTTATTCCGGGGAGCTGTTTTTT. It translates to CASSPTGQGYSGELFF.

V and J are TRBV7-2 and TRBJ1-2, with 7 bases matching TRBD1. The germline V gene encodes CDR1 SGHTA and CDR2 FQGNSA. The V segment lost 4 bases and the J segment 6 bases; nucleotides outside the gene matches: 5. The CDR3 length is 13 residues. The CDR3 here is CASSYSGGNGYTF. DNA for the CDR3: TGTGCCAGCAGCTACTCAGGGGGTAATGGCTACACCTTC.

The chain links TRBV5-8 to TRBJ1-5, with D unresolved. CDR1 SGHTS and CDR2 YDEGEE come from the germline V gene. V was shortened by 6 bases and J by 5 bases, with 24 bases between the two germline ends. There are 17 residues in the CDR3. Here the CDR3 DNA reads TGTGCCAGCAAAGTCATGGCAGAGGAGGTACCAGATCAGCCCCAGCATTTT. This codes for CASKVMAEEVPDQPQHF. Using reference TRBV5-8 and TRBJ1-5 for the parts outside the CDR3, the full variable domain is EAGVTQSPTHLIKTRGQQATLRCSPISGHTSVYWYQQALGLGLQFLLWYDEGEERNRGNFPPRFSGRQFPNYSSELNVNALELEDSALYLCASKVMAEEVPDQPQHFGDGTRLSIL.

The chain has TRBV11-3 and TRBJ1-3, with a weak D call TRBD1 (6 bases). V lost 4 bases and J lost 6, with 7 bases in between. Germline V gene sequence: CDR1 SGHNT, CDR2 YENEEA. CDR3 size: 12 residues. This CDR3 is CASSWTVNTIYF. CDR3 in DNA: TGTGCCAGCAGCTGGACAGTAAACACCATATATTTT.

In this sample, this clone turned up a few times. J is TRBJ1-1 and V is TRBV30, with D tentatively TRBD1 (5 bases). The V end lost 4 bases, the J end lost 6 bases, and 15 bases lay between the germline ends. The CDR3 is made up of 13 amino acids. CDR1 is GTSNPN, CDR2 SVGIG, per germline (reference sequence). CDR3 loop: CAWTLQGTSEAFF. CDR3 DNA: TGTGCCTGGACCCTCCAAGGGACGTCTGAAGCTTTCTTT.

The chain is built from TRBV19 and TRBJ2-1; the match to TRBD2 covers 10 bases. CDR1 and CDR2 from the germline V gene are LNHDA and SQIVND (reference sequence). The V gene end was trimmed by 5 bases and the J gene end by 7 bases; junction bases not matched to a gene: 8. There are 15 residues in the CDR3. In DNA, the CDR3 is TGTGCCAGTAGTCTCGGGACTAGCGTAAGGAATGAGCAGTTCTTC. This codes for CASSLGTSVRNEQFF.

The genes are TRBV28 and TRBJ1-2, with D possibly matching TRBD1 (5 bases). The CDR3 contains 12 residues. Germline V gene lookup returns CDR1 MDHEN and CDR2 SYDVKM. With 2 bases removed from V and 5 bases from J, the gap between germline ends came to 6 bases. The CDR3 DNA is TGTGCCAGCAGTTTAGAGGGGTATGGCTACACCTTC. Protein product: CASSLEGYGYTF.

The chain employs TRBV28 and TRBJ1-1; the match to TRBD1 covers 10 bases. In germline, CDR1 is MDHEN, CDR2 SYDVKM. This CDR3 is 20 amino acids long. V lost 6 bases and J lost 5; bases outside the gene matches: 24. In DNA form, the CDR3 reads TGTGCCAGCAGCCAAGGGTCGCGATTAATCTGGGACAGGGGTAGTACTGAAGCTTTCTTT. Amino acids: CASSQGSRLIWDRGSTEAFF. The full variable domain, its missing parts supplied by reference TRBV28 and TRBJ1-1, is DVKVTQSSRYLVKRTGEKVFLECVQDMDHENMFWYRQDPGLGLRLIYFSYDVKMKEKGDIPEGYSVSREKKERFSLILESASTNQTSMYLCASSQGSRLIWDRGSTEAFFGQGTRLTVV.

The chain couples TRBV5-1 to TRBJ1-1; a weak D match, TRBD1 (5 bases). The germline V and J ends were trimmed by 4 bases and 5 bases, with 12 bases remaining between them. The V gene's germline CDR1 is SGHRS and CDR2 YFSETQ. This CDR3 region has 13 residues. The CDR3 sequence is CASSPFGGTEAFF. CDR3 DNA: TGCGCCAGCAGCCCGTTCGGGGGGACTGAAGCTTTCTTT.

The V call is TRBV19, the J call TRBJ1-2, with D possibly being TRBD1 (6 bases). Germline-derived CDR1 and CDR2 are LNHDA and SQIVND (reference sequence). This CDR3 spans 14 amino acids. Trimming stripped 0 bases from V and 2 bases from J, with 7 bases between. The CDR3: CASSIDTGNYGYTF. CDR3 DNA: TGTGCCAGTAGTATAGATACAGGGAACTATGGCTACACCTTC.

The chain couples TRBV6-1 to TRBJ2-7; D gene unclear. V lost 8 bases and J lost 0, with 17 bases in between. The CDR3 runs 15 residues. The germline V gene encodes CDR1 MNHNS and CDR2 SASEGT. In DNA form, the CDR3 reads TGTGCCAGCTCTGCCGGGCGTCAAAGCTCCTACGAGCAGTACTTC. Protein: CASSAGRQSSYEQYF.

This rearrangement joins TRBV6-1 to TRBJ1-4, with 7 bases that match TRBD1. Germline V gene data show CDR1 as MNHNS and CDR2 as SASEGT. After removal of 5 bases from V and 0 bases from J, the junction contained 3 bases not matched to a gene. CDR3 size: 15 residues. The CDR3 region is CASSSGTATNEKLFF. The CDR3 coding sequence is TGTGCCAGCAGTTCCGGGACAGCAACTAATGAAAAACTGTTTTTT.

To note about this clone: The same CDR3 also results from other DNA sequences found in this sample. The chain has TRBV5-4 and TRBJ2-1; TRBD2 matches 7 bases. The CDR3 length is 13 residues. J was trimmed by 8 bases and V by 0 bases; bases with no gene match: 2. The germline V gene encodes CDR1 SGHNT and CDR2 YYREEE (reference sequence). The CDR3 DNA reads TGTGCCAGCAGCTTGGGCGGGGGTTATGAGCAGTTCTTC. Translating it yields CASSLGGGYEQFF. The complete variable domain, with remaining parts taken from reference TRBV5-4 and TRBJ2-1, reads ETGVTQSPTHLIKTRGQQVTLRCSSQSGHNTVSWYQQALGQGPQFIFQYYREEENGRGNFPPRFSGLQFPNYSSELNVNALELDDSALYLCASSLGGGYEQFFGPGTRLTVL.

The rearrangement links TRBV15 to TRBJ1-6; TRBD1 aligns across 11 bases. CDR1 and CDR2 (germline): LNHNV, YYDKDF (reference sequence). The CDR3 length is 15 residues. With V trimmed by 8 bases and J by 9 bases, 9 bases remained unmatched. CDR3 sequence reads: CATGQGARGSSPLHF. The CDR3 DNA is TGTGCCACCGGACAGGGGGCGAGGGGGAGTTCACCCCTCCACTTT.

The CDR3 spells CASSQEVGRDWGGYTF. In DNA form, the CDR3 reads TGTGCCAGCAGCCAAGAGGTCGGCCGTGATTGGGGTGGCTACACCTTC. The genes are TRBV14 and TRBJ1-2, with D hard to call. With 0 bases removed from V and 7 bases from J, the gap between germline ends came to 18 bases. Per germline, CDR1 SGHDN and CDR2 FVKESK. The CDR3 has 16 residues.

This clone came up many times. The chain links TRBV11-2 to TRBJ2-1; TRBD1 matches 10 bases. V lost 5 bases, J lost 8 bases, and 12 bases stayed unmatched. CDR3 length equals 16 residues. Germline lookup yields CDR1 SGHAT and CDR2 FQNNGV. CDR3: CASSPIRGDRGYEQFF. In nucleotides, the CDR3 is TGTGCCAGCAGCCCCATTAGGGGGGACAGGGGCTATGAGCAGTTCTTC.

The CDR3 nucleotides are TGCGCCAGCAGCGGCGGACAGCGCACAGATACGCAGTATTTT. Protein product: CASSGGQRTDTQYF. V gene TRBV5-1 combines with J gene TRBJ2-3, with D maybe TRBD1 (6 bases). CDR1 is SGHRS and CDR2 is YFSETQ in the germline V gene. The CDR3 is made up of 14 amino acids. With 4 bases removed from V and 1 base from J, the gap between germline ends came to 10 bases.

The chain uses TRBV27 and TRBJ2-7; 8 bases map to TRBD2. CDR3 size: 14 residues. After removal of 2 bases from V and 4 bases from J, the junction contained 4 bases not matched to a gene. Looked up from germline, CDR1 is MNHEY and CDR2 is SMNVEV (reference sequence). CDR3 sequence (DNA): TGTGCCAGCAGTTTACGGGAGGGCCATTACGAGCAGTACTTC. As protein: CASSLREGHYEQYF.

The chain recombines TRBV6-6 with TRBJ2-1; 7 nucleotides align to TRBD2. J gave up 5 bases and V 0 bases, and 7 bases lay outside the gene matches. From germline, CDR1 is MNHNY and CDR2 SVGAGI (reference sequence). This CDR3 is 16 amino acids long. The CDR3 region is CASSYSGGSLDNEQFF. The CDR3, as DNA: TGTGCCAGCAGTTACTCGGGGGGGTCCCTAGACAATGAGCAGTTCTTC.

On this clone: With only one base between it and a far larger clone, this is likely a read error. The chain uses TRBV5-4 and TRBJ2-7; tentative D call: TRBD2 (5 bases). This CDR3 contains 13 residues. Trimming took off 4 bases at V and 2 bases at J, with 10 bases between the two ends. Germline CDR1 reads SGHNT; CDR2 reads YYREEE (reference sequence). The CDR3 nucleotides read TGTGCCAGCAGCCGGACTGGGACCTACGAGCAGTACTTC. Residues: CASSRTGTYEQYF.

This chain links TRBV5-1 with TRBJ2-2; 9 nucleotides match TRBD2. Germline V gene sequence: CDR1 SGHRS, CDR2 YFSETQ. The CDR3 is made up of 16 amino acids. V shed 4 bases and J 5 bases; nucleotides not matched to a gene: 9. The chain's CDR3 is CASSLQPAGGTGELFF. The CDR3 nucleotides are TGCGCCAGCAGCCTGCAGCCAGCGGGGGGAACCGGGGAGCTGTTTTTT.

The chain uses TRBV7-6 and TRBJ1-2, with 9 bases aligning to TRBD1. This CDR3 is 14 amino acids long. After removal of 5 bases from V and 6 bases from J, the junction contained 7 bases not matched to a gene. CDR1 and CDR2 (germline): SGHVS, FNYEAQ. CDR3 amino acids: CASSREDRGNGYTF. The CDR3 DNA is TGTGCCAGCAGCCGAGAGGACAGGGGCAATGGCTACACCTTC. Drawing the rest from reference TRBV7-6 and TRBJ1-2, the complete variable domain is GAGVSQSPRYKVTKRGQDVALRCDPISGHVSLYWYRQALGQGPEFLTYFNYEAQQDKSGLPNDRFSAERPEGSISTLTIQRTEQRDSAMYRCASSREDRGNGYTFGSGTRLTVV.

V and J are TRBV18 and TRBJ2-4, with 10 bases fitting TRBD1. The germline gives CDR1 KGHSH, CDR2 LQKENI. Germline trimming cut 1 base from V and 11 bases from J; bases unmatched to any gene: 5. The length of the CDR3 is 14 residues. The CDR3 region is CASSPRTGGGFQYF. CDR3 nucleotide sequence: TGTGCCAGCTCACCACGGACAGGGGGGGGATTTCAGTACTTC.

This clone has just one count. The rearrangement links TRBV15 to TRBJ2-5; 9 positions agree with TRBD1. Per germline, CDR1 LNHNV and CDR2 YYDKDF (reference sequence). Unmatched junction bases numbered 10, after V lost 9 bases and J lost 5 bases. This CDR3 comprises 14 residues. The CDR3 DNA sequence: TGTGCCACGCGCCTCTATGGGACAGGGGAGACCCAGTACTTC. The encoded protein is CATRLYGTGETQYF.